This T cell receptor beta chain derives from a study of T cells in Graves' hyperthyroidism and ophthalmopathy (dated by TCRdb to about 2019). For context, the study as a whole: TCR V-J signatures able to tell the groups apart were searched for in a discovery cohort of more than 90 patients, of whom over 40 had Graves' ophthalmopathy and around 56 had stable Graves' hyperthyroidism. An independent validation cohort of about 19 hyperthyroidism patients and approximately 16 patients who later progressed to ophthalmopathy tested prospective prediction of ophthalmopathy. The 90 to 100 discovery patients were randomly divided into training and test sets at a 7:3 ratio. The study also compared thyroid tissue and blood T-cell repertoires from several Graves' hyperthyroidism patients. Once sampling was done, hyperthyroidism patients were given methimazole at a starting dose of 30 mg daily, whereas ophthalmopathy patients were given high-dose intravenous methylprednisolone. TCR Vbeta CDR3 sequencing of some 140 peripheral blood samples (more than 40 ophthalmopathy, under 80 hyperthyroidism and roughly 17 progressor patients) is reported in the paper. The paper's findings and limits, for the study overall: Sample size was not statistically predetermined, and blinding of investigators to group allocation was not performed. Blood samples also contained most of the expanded thyroid clonotypes (frequency above 0.001), which suggests that blood repertoires may reflect thyroid immune responses. In validation, the model predicted progression to ophthalmopathy a median of roughly 6.2 months before onset, with approximately 70% sensitivity and nearly 75% specificity. Ophthalmopathy was separated from stable hyperthyroidism by a 13 V-J signature model, with around 90% sensitivity and about 81% specificity obtained in cross-validation and 80%/75% obtained in testing.

The TCR beta CDR3 regions were amplified from RNA transcripts. The TCR CDR3 was subjected to a first round of RT-PCR using the HTBI primer set and the Qiagen OneStep RT-PCR kit. Libraries were constructed in a second round of multiplex PCR, after which size selection and purification were performed. The libraries were sequenced on an Illumina HiSeq2000 using paired-end 100 bp reads. As for the authors' bioinformatics: SOAPnuke was used to process the raw data, throwing out any read that contained adapters or uncalled bases, had a mean Phred below 15, or lacked an exact constant-primer or identifier match. High-quality paired reads were merged with COPE v1.2.5, and unique nucleotide sequences were defined as clonotypes. MiTCR v1.1 was used to align the clonotypes against IMGT TRBV, TRBD and TRBJ reference segments. Only V-J combinations with frequency above 0.0001, covering about 99% of repertoires, were analysed. The TCS score was defined as F50 (clonal expansion) divided by E x V (chaos), with BLOSUM62-based TCRdist calculated between CDR3 peptides within each V-J. Welch's t-statistics and random forest reduced 500 to 550 V-J features to under 15, which were used in a naive Bayes classifier (R e1071). Through fastp at Q25 and MiXCR, TCRdb rebuilt clones from the public reads, retaining in-frame beta chains. Entries that share a CDR3 protein sequence are merged under the most common genes and DNA. The V and J calls reflect TCRdb's pipeline rather than the authors' work. The sample has approximately 590,000 distinct CDR3 sequences on record, more than 45% of them singletons. In total, the top ten clones hold 8.2% of the sample.

A remark on this clonotype: Its antigen is still unknown. One base away there is no much larger clone; base qualities are not given.

Looking up the germline V gene yields CDR1 SGDLS and CDR2 YYNGEE. The cysteine opens and the phenylalanine closes a CDR3 of 14 amino acids. Only the CDR3 region is kept as DNA, spanning 42 bases read in frame from base 1. V and J are truncated by 5 bases and 0 bases respectively, leaving an intervening sequence of 12 bases. Stable Graves' hyperthyroidism was defined as the absence of progression to ophthalmopathy over 18 months of follow-up. Hyperthyroidism patients were aged 18 to 65 years and newly diagnosed, with disease duration of less than 2 months. The study excluded patients with uncontrolled infections, other autoimmune diseases, pregnancy or lactation. Diagnoses relied on clinical symptoms, serum thyroxine and TRAb, thyroid ultrasound and orbital computed tomography. Total RNA was extracted with Trizol reagent, and quality was checked on an Agilent 2100 Bioanalyzer.

The sample comprised peripheral blood or thyroid tissue (not recorded which). The source is a woman aged 18-29 years with Graves' hyperthyroidism. Donor details come from another sample of the same person, matched by shared clones. The chain links TRBV9 with TRBJ2-7; a weak D assignment points to TRBD1 (6 bases agree). The nucleotide sequence reads as follows: TGTGCCAGCAGTTACAGGGCGAGCTCCTACGAGCAGTACTTC. It translates as CASSYRASSYEQYF.